This TCR beta chain was profiled in a study of T cells and copy number aberrations in small-cell lung cancer. Patients with resected limited-stage small-cell lung cancer, operated 2008 to 2020. This clone was observed a handful of times. Trimming pared 3 bases from V and 5 bases from J, leaving 17 bases between. The CDR3 extends over 15 amino acids. Germline loops: CDR1 KGHSH, CDR2 LQKENI. TCRdb's table, derived via immunoSEQ multiplex PCR, lists solely in-frame clones and lacks some. The repertoire holds fewer than 9,500 clones, with 82% as singletons. This clonotype was obtained from a woman in her 50s with small cell lung cancer. The chain recombines TRBV18 with TRBJ2-7, with a weak D call TRBD2 (5 bases). Sequencing used normal tissue next to the tumor. The CDR3 region has the DNA TGTGCCAGCTCACCGAGGGAGTCCATCAGCCACGAGCAGTACTTC. The encoded protein is CASSPRESISHEQYF.